The 9 T cell receptor beta chains below all came from one sample that was sequenced in a study of T cells after yellow fever vaccination. TCRdb re-called the 5' RACE reads through MiXCR, storing one row per CDR3 protein. This sample has a few hundred thousand distinct CDR3 sequences; roughly a sixth occur once, and the top ten carry roughly a sixth. The specimen was PBMCs, collected before the yellow fever booster vaccination. These receptors all stem from a man in his late teens or twenties who received the YFV17D yellow fever vaccine.

Judged by abundance, this clonotype is medium-sized. It may be a read error: a sequence one base away is much more abundant. V and J are TRBV27 and TRBJ2-7; 7 nucleotides align to TRBD2. The CDR3 extends over 15 amino acids. The V segment lost 6 bases and the J segment 2 bases; nucleotides outside the gene matches: 10. Germline assignment: CDR1 MNHEY and CDR2 SMNVEV (reference sequence). CDR3 residues: CASSHWGGTPYEQYF. CDR3 coding DNA: TGTGCCAGCAGCCACTGGGGGGGTACGCCCTACGAGCAGTACTTC.

This chain connects TRBV7-9 to TRBJ2-3, with D hard to call. V lost 8 bases to trimming and J lost 4 bases, with 10 bases between them. CDR1 is SEHNR, CDR2 FQNEAQ, per germline (reference sequence). This CDR3 comprises 12 residues. The CDR3 reads CASFGVADTQYF. Here the CDR3 DNA reads TGTGCCAGCTTTGGCGTGGCAGATACGCAGTATTTT.

The genes are TRBV7-9 and TRBJ2-7, with a tentative D call TRBD1 (6 bases). Germline V gene lookup returns CDR1 SEHNR and CDR2 FQNEAQ (reference sequence). The CDR3 is 13 amino acids. Trimming pared 3 bases from V and 6 bases from J, leaving 12 bases between. In DNA form, the CDR3 reads TGTGCCAGCAGCTTTCAGGGGCAGGGCGAGCAGTACGTC. Protein product: CASSFQGQGEQYV.

The rearrangement uses TRBV6-5 and TRBJ2-7, with 9 bases fitting TRBD1. Germline V lookup: CDR1 MNHEY, CDR2 SVGAGI. J lost 3 bases, V lost 11 bases, and 11 bases had no gene match. The CDR3 consists of 14 residues. The DNA of the CDR3 is TGTGCCTCCCACGGACAGGGGAAGGGCTACGAGCAGTACTTC. Its protein product is CASHGQGKGYEQYF.

The chain recombines TRBV4-3 with TRBJ2-2; D is uncertain. The germline CDR1 and CDR2 sequences are LGHNA and YSLEER. This CDR3 is built from 13 residues. The V end was cut by 2 bases, the J end by 6 bases, with 7 bases between. The CDR3 reads CASSQRRSGELFF. DNA for the CDR3: TGCGCCAGCAGCCAACGTCGATCCGGGGAGCTGTTTTTT.

CDR3 loop: CASSRTRDSYGYTF. CDR3 DNA sequence: TGCGCCAGCAGCCGTACCCGGGACAGCTATGGCTACACCTTC. J is TRBJ1-2 and V is TRBV5-1, with 7 bases aligning to TRBD1. Per the germline V gene, CDR1 is SGHRS and CDR2 is YFSETQ. This CDR3 comprises 14 residues. The V and J ends lost 4 bases and 4 bases, in that order; junction bases with no gene match: 7. The complete variable domain, with remaining parts taken from reference TRBV5-1 and TRBJ1-2, reads KAGVTQTPRYLIKTRGQQVTLSCSPISGHRSVSWYQQTPGQGLQFLFEYFSETQRNKGNFPGRFSGRQFSNSRSEMNVSTLELGDSALYLCASSRTRDSYGYTFGSGTRLTVV.

This clonotype was picked up many times. The CDR3 DNA is TGCAGTGCGCAGGGGGGGACGTTCACAGATACGCAGTATTTT. Its protein is CSAQGGTFTDTQYF. This chain uses TRBV20-1 with TRBJ2-3; D tentatively reads TRBD1 or TRBD2 (7 bases each). CDR1 DFQATT and CDR2 SNEGSKA come from the germline V gene (reference sequence). Trimming removed 6 bases from V and 2 bases from J, with 15 bases in between. The length of the CDR3 is 14 residues.

This clonotype came up a few times. The chain employs TRBV18 and TRBJ2-7; 8 bases line up with TRBD1. V shed 5 bases, J shed 6 bases, and the junction held 3 bases outside the gene matches. The length of the CDR3 is 12 residues. Germline CDR1 KGHSH, CDR2 LQKENI. CDR3 in amino acids: CASSLDRVEQYV. CDR3 nucleotide sequence: TGTGCCAGCTCATTGGACAGGGTCGAGCAGTACGTC.

This clonotype was seen a handful of times. J is TRBJ1-5 and V is TRBV7-2; no clear D gene. CDR3 length: 13 amino acids. Germline-derived CDR1 and CDR2 are SGHTA and FQGNSA. Trimming stripped 5 bases from V and 7 bases from J, with 12 bases between. The CDR3 DNA follows: TGTGCCAGCAGCCCCGACATAACCCAGCCCCAGCATTTT. It translates to CASSPDITQPQHF.